This TCR beta chain was sequenced during a study of control samples from healthy donors and cancer patients. Assay used: immunoSEQ multiplex PCR; TCRdb lists only in-frame clones, some missing. The data contain some 170,000 clones, just over 95% of them singletons. On this clone: Other DNA sequences in the sample encode the same CDR3.

Germline values: CDR1 SGDLS, CDR2 YYNGEE. This CDR3 region has 16 residues. V gave up 0 bases and J gave up 2 bases; unmatched junction bases: 0. This chain links TRBV9 with TRBJ2-2, with 11 bases aligning to TRBD2. The sequence came from a woman younger than 45 in good health. The sequencing input was blood. The CDR3 loop reads CASSVGLAGNTGELFF. In nucleotides, the CDR3 is TGTGCCAGCAGCGTAGGACTAGCGGGAAACACCGGGGAGCTGTTTTTT.